Sequencing of this T cell receptor beta chain was carried out in a study of beta chain features in type 1 diabetes. The authors reverse transcribed all of the isolated RNA, so sequencing captured expressed TCRB transcripts. The method was immunoSEQ multiplex PCR; TCRdb's version includes in-frame clones alone and lacks a portion of them. In the table there are 550,000 to 850,000 clones, 10% to 15% of which are singletons. CDR3 size: 12 residues. V lost 6 bases, J lost 4 bases, and 9 bases lay in between. CDR1 and CDR2 (germline): SGHAT, FQNNGV. Details on this clone: Its target is unknown. Other DNA sequences within the sample encode an identical CDR3.

Whole-study results and caveats: TCRB CDR3s were moderately but significantly shorter in Type 1 diabetes patients in all four CD4+ subsets.

The clonotype was recovered from a man aged 18 to 30 with type 1 diabetes. The chain recombines TRBV11-2 with TRBJ2-5; possibly TRBD1 for D (5 bases). Sequencing input: naive CD4+ T cells from blood. CDR3 sequence reads: CASSSQGETQYF. CDR3 nucleotide sequence: TGTGCCAGCAGTTCCCAGGGAGAGACCCAGTACTTC.